These T cell receptor beta chains were read from a single sample in a study of CD4 T cells in relation to SARS-CoV-2 and coronaviruses. Clones were read by immunoSEQ multiplex PCR, and TCRdb kept only the in-frame ones, dropping some. Altogether about 22,000 clones are present, 60% to 80% being singletons, with the ten largest covering about 17%. These receptors' targets are unknown. Sequences were obtained from CD4+ T cells from PBMCs, cultured in vitro. The origin of the receptors is a human donor in good health. The CDR3 runs from the conserved cysteine through the conserved F or W. The order of the fields is J gene, V gene, CDR3 protein.

j_gene: TRBJ2-7
v_gene: TRBV28
CDR3aa: CARPTGKSYEQYF

j_gene: TRBJ2-5
v_gene: TRBV19
CDR3aa: CASSIYSGRHQETQYF

j_gene: TRBJ1-3
v_gene: TRBV25-1
CDR3aa: CASSGMTGAGNTIYF

j_gene: TRBJ1-5
v_gene: TRBV19
CDR3aa: CASSKADNQPQHF

j_gene: TRBJ2-1
v_gene: TRBV5-4
CDR3aa: CASRTGTSGYNEQFF

j_gene: TRBJ2-5
v_gene: TRBV5-1
CDR3aa: CASSLGTGAETQYF

j_gene: TRBJ1-1
v_gene: TRBV30
CDR3aa: CAWSVGTEEAFF

j_gene: TRBJ1-6
v_gene: TRBV19
CDR3aa: CASSSGQAINSPLHF

j_gene: TRBJ2-2
v_gene: TRBV7-2
CDR3aa: CASSPRQGWSTGELFF

j_gene: TRBJ1-2
v_gene: TRBV9
CDR3aa: CASSVDGGGYGYTF

j_gene: TRBJ2-2
v_gene: TRBV14
CDR3aa: CASSLGGLERMFF

j_gene: TRBJ2-2
v_gene: TRBV9
CDR3aa: CASSPHGEDTGELFF

j_gene: TRBJ2-7
v_gene: TRBV12-3/TRBV12-4
CDR3aa: CASSPSYEQYF

j_gene: TRBJ1-2
v_gene: TRBV25-1
CDR3aa: CASTRTGGGETF

j_gene: TRBJ2-1
v_gene: TRBV19
CDR3aa: CASSTPGQNNEQFF

j_gene: TRBJ1-1
v_gene: TRBV27
CDR3aa: CASSLSPAGGYERTEAFF

j_gene: TRBJ1-1
v_gene: TRBV28
CDR3aa: CASSLGVMNTEAFF

j_gene: TRBJ1-1
v_gene: TRBV5-3
CDR3aa: CARRHRVSEAFF

j_gene: TRBJ2-7
v_gene: TRBV27
CDR3aa: CASSRLPGQGIWEQYF

j_gene: TRBJ1-4
v_gene: TRBV5-1
CDR3aa: CASRLLGQGEKLFF

j_gene: TRBJ2-1
v_gene: TRBV13
CDR3aa: CASSLEGDRVYNEQFF

j_gene: TRBJ2-2
v_gene: TRBV3-1/TRBV3-2
CDR3aa: CASRTGTSGRRGTGELFF

j_gene: TRBJ1-4
v_gene: TRBV6-2/TRBV6-3
CDR3aa: CASSWGDRESQKLFF

j_gene: TRBJ1-3
v_gene: TRBV5-4
CDR3aa: CASSFRTGGGNTIYF

j_gene: TRBJ2-2
v_gene: TRBV2
CDR3aa: CASNHLGASGRANTGELFF

j_gene: TRBJ2-5
v_gene: TRBV15
CDR3aa: CATGSRVQETQYF

j_gene: TRBJ1-3
v_gene: TRBV14
CDR3aa: CASSKQSGNTIYF

j_gene: TRBJ2-1
v_gene: TRBV3-1/TRBV3-2
CDR3aa: CASSRPIALNNEQFF

j_gene: TRBJ2-7
v_gene: TRBV5-1
CDR3aa: CASSWDPGGSRYEQYF

j_gene: TRBJ1-5
v_gene: TRBV24-1
CDR3aa: CATSGWGNQPQHF

j_gene: TRBJ1-5
v_gene: TRBV24-1
CDR3aa: CATSLGSQPQHF

j_gene: TRBJ1-3
v_gene: TRBV18
CDR3aa: CASSPSPASSGNTIYF

j_gene: TRBJ1-1
v_gene: TRBV6-5
CDR3aa: CASKARQQNTEAFF

j_gene: TRBJ2-1
v_gene: TRBV5-1
CDR3aa: CASSFQGTSGRDEQFF

j_gene: TRBJ2-5
v_gene: TRBV2
CDR3aa: CASSESSQQETQYF

j_gene: TRBJ2-5
v_gene: TRBV30
CDR3aa: CAWSAGSWETQYF

j_gene: TRBJ2-1
v_gene: TRBV11-3
CDR3aa: CASSSGTGYNEQFF

j_gene: TRBJ2-2
v_gene: TRBV6-1
CDR3aa: CASSEAGVRELFF

j_gene: TRBJ2-2
v_gene: TRBV30
CDR3aa: CASNRAGYGGELFF

j_gene: TRBJ2-2
v_gene: TRBV9
CDR3aa: CASSVAIGGRTGELFF

j_gene: TRBJ1-6
v_gene: TRBV28
CDR3aa: CASSLDSNPYNSPLHF

j_gene: TRBJ1-3
v_gene: TRBV24-1
CDR3aa: CATSRWVSGNTIYF

j_gene: TRBJ1-6
v_gene: TRBV5-1
CDR3aa: CASSLETGVGSSPLHF

j_gene: TRBJ2-7
v_gene: TRBV5-1
CDR3aa: CASSIGQGASFYEQYF

j_gene: TRBJ2-1
v_gene: TRBV29-1
CDR3aa: CSVAKTGTSYNEQFF

j_gene: TRBJ2-7
v_gene: TRBV3-1/TRBV3-2
CDR3aa: CASSQDRAGTLTYEQYF

j_gene: TRBJ1-6
v_gene: TRBV5-7
CDR3aa: CASSLGRDRHNSPLHF

j_gene: TRBJ2-3
v_gene: TRBV2
CDR3aa: CASSVSSGTTDTQYF

j_gene: TRBJ2-5
v_gene: TRBV11-1
CDR3aa: CASSFTGEETQYF

j_gene: TRBJ2-7
v_gene: TRBV10-3
CDR3aa: CATRRTGNNEQYF

j_gene: TRBJ1-3
v_gene: TRBV15
CDR3aa: CATSRDRAGLGNTIYF

j_gene: TRBJ1-6
v_gene: TRBV6-5
CDR3aa: CASTIRGVYNSPLHF

j_gene: TRBJ2-5
v_gene: TRBV7-2
CDR3aa: CASTQTGGYETQYF

j_gene: TRBJ2-3
v_gene: TRBV11-2
CDR3aa: CASSLRTSGPGSTDTQYF

j_gene: TRBJ2-1
v_gene: TRBV30
CDR3aa: CAWSGNEQFF

j_gene: TRBJ2-5
v_gene: TRBV30
CDR3aa: CAWSLTETQYF